This T cell receptor (beta chain) was captured in a study of cytomegalovirus exposure and HLA in healthy donors. Of note for this clone: Its specificity is unknown.

Broader study findings: When analyzed later, the rates of TCR association showed variation by HLA locus, with DRB1 the most and HLA-C the fewest. Most TCR sequences showed up rarely, but some public TCRs showed up in many donors. Accurate HLA-A and HLA-B prediction from TCR beta sequences was reported for most subjects.

CDR1 is SGHNT and CDR2 is YYREEE in the germline V gene (reference sequence). V was trimmed by 0 bases and J by 7 bases, leaving 13 bases between them. The CDR3 covers 14 residues. 13 Jbeta primers and 60 Vbeta primers were used for the PCR. Data came from immunoSEQ multiplex PCR; TCRdb stores just in-frame clones and leaves some out. Here the sample spans 150,000 to 200,000 clones, over 70% being singletons. The TCR originated in a man between 18 and 29 years old in good health and CMV-seronegative. The chain combines TRBV5-4 with TRBJ1-2, with a possible D match to TRBD1 (5 bases). The material sequenced was PBMCs. CDR3 in amino acids: CASSLDQGFGGYTF. CDR3 coding DNA: TGTGCCAGCAGCTTGGATCAGGGCTTCGGTGGCTACACCTTC.